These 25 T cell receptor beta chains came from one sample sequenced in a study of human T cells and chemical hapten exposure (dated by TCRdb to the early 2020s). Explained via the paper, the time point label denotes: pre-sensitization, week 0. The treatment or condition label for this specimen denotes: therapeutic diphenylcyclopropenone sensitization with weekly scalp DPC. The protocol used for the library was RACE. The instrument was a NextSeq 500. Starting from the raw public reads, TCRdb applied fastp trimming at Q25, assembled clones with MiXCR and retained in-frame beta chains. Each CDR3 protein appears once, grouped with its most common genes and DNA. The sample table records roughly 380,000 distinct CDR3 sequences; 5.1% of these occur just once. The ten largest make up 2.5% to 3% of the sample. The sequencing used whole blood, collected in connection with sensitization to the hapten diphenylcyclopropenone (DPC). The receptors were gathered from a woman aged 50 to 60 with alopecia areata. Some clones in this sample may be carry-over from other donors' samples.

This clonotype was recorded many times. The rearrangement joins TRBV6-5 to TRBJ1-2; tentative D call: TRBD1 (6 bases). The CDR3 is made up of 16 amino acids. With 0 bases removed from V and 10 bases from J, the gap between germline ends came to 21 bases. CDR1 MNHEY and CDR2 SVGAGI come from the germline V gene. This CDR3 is CASSYSADRGLLVYTF. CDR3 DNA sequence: TGTGCCAGCAGTTACTCCGCGGACAGAGGCCTTTTAGTCTACACCTTC.

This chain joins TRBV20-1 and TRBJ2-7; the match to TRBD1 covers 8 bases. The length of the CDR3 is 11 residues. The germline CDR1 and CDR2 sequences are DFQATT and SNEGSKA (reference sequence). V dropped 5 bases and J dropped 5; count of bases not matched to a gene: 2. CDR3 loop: CSAATGDEQYF. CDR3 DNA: TGCAGTGCTGCGACAGGGGACGAGCAGTACTTC.

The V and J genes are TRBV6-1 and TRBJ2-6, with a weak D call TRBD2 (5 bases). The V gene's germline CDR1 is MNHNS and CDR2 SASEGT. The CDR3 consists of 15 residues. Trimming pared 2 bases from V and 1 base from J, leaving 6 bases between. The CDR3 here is CASSERGSGANVLTF. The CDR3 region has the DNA TGTGCCAGCAGTGAACGGGGATCTGGGGCCAACGTCCTGACTTTC.

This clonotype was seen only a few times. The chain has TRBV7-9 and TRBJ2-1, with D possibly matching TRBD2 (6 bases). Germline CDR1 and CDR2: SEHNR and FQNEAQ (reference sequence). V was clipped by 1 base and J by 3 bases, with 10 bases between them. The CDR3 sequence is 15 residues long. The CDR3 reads CASSLDGGNYNEQFF. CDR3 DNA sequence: TGTGCCAGCAGCTTAGATGGAGGGAACTACAATGAGCAGTTCTTC.

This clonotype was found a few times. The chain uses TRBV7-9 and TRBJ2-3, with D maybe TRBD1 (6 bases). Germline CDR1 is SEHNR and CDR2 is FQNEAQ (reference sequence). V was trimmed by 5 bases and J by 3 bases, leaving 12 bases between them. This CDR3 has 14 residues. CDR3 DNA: TGTGCCAGCAGCGAGGGGGTAAGGACAGATACGCAGTATTTT. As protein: CASSEGVRTDTQYF.

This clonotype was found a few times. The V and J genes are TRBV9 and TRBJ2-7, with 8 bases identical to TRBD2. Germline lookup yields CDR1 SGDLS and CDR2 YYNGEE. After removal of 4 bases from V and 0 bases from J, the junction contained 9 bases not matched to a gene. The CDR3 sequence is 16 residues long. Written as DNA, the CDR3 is TGTGCCAGCAGCCCGGGGACTAGTCCGAGCTCCTACGAGCAGTACTTC. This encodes CASSPGTSPSSYEQYF.

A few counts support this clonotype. CDR3: CASRAGTSLSTGELFF. CDR3 nucleotide sequence: TGTGCCAGCAGAGCCGGGACTAGTTTGAGCACCGGGGAGCTGTTTTTT. The chain links TRBV5-5 to TRBJ2-2; 8 bases line up with TRBD2. V gave up 5 bases and J gave up 4 bases; unmatched junction bases: 10. Germline CDR1 and CDR2: SGHKS and YYEKEE (reference sequence). The CDR3 loop spans 16 amino acids. Filled out from reference TRBV5-5 and TRBJ2-2, the complete variable domain reads DAGVTQSPTHLIKTRGQQVTLRCSPISGHKSVSWYQQVLGQGPQFIFQYYEKEERGRGNFPDRFSARQFPNYSSELNVNALLLGDSALYLCASRAGTSLSTGELFFGEGSRLTVL.

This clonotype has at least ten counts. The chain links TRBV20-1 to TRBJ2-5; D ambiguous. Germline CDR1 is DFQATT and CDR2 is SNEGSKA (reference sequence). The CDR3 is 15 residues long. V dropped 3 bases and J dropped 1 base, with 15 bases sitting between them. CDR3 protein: CSASSAGRPQETQYF. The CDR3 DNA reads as TGCAGTGCTAGTTCTGCAGGCCGCCCCCAAGAGACCCAGTACTTC.

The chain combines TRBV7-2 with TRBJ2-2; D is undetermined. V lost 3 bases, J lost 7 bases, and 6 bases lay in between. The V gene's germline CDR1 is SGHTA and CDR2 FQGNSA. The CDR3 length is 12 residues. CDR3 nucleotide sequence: TGTGCCAGCAGCTTGTTTATCGGGGAGCTGTTTTTT. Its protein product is CASSLFIGELFF.

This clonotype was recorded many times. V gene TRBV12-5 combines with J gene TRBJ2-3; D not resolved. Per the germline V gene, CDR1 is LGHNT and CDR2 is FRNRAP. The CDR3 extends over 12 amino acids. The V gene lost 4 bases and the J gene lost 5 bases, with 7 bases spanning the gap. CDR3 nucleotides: TGTGCTAGTGGTTCGGGCCGAGATACGCAGTATTTT. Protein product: CASGSGRDTQYF.

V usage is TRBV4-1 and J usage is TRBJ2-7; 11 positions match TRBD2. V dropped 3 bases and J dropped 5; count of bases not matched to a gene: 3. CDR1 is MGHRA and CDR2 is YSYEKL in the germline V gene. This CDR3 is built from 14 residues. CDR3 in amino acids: CASSQTTSGDEQYF. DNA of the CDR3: TGCGCCAGCAGCCAGACGACTAGCGGGGACGAGCAGTACTTC.

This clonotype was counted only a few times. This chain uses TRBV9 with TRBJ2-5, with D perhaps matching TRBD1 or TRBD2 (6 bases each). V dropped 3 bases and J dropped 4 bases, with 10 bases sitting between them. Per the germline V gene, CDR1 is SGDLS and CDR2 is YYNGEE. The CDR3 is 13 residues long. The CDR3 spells CASSARGPETQYF. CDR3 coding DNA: TGTGCCAGCAGCGCCCGGGGGCCAGAGACCCAGTACTTC.

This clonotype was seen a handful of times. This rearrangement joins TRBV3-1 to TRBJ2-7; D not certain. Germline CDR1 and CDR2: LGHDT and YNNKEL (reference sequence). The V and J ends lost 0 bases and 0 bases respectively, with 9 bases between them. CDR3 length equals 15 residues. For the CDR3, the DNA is TGTGCCAGCAGCCAAGAAGGCGGCGGCTCCTACGAGCAGTACTTC. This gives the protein CASSQEGGGSYEQYF.

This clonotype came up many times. CDR3 DNA: TGTGCCAGCAGCGTAGGACCGACCCCTCTCAATGAGCAGTTCTTC. Residues: CASSVGPTPLNEQFF. The chain is built from TRBV9 and TRBJ2-1; D is undetermined. CDR1 and CDR2 from the germline V gene are SGDLS and YYNGEE. Trimming removed 0 bases at V and 6 bases at J, with 13 bases between. CDR3 length: 15 amino acids.

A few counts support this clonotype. The CDR3 region has the DNA TGCGCCAGCACCATACAGACAGGGGGAAGCGAGCAGTACTTC. It is translated as CASTIQTGGSEQYF. The chain employs TRBV5-1 and TRBJ2-7, with 9 bases identical to TRBD1. In germline, CDR1 is SGHRS, CDR2 YFSETQ. CDR3 size: 14 residues. V was pared by 6 bases and J by 6 bases, with 10 bases of the junction left unmatched. Using reference TRBV5-1 and TRBJ2-7 for the parts outside the CDR3, the full variable domain is KAGVTQTPRYLIKTRGQQVTLSCSPISGHRSVSWYQQTPGQGLQFLFEYFSETQRNKGNFPGRFSGRQFSNSRSEMNVSTLELGDSALYLCASTIQTGGSEQYFGPGTRLTVT.

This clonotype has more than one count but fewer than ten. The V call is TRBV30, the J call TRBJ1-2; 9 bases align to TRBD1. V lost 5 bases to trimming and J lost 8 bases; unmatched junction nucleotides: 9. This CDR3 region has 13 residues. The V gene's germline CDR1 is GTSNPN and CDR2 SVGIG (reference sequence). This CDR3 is CAWFEGQGKGYTF. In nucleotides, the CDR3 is TGTGCCTGGTTCGAGGGACAGGGCAAGGGCTACACCTTC.

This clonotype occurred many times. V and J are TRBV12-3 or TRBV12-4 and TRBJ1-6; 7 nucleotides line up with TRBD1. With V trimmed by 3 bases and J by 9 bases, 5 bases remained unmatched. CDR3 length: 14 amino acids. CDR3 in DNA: TGTGCCAGCAGTTTGACCAGGGGGACTTCACCCCTCCACTTT. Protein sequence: CASSLTRGTSPLHF.

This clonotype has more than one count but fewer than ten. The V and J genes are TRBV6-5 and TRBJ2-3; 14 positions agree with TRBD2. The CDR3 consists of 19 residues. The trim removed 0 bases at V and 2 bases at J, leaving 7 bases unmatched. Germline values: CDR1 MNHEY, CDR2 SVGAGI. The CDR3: CASSYSGLAGGRTTDTQYF. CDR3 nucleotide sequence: TGTGCCAGCAGTTACTCTGGACTAGCGGGGGGCCGTACCACAGATACGCAGTATTTT.

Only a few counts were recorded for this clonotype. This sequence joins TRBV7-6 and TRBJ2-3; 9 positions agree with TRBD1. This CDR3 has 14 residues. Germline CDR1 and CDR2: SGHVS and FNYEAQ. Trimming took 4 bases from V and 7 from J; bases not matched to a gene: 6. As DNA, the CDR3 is TGTGCCAGCAGCTCCACAGGGGGCCCTTATACGCAGTATTTT. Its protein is CASSSTGGPYTQYF.

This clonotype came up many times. Here the CDR3 DNA reads TGTGCCATCAGTGAAGATCTTAGCAGCAATCAGCCCCAGCATTTT. Residues: CAISEDLSSNQPQHF. The genes are TRBV10-3 and TRBJ1-5; no reliable D call. The germline V gene has CDR1 ENHRY and CDR2 SYGVKD. V lost 3 bases, J lost 1 base, and 10 bases lay in between. The CDR3 loop spans 15 amino acids.

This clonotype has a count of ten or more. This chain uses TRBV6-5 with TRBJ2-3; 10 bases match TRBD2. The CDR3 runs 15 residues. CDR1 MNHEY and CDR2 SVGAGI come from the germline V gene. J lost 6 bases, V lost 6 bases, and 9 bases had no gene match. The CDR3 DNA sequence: TGTGCCAGCAGACCACTAGCGGGGTTGACGGATACGCAGTATTTT. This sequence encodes CASRPLAGLTDTQYF.

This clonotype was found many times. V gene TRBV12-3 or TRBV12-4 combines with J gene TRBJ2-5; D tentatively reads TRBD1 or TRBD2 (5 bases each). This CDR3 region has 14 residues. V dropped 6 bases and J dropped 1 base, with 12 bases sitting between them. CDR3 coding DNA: TGTGCCAGCAGCAGACGGGACGGCCAAGAGACCCAGTACTTC. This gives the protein CASSRRDGQETQYF.

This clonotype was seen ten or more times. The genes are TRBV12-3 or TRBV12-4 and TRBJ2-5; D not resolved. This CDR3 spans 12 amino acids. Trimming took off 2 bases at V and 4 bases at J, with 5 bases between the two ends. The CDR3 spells CASSLIPETQYF. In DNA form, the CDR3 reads TGTGCCAGCAGTTTAATCCCAGAGACCCAGTACTTC.

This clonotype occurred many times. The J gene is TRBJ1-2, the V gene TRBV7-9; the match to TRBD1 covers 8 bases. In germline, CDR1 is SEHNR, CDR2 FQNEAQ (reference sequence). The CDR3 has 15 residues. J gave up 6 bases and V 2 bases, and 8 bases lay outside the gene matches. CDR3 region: CASSLSLDRAHGYTF. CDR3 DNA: TGTGCCAGCAGCTTATCTTTGGACAGGGCCCATGGCTACACCTTC.

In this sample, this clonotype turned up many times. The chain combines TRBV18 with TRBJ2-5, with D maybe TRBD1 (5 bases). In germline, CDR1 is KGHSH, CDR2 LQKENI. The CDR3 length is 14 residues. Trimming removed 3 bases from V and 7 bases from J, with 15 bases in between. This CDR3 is CASSPPAVGATQYF. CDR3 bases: TGTGCCAGCTCACCCCCGGCCGTTGGGGCGACCCAGTACTTC.